The table lists the clone carrying this TCR beta chain with many counts. What it recognizes is unknown. This sample stems from a study of T cells in Graves' hyperthyroidism and ophthalmopathy. The study's findings and limits: Most thyroid clonotypes that were expanded above 0.001 also turned up in blood.

Using RNA transcripts as the source, TCR beta CDR3 regions were amplified. Carried out on the TCR CDR3, a first-round RT-PCR used the HTBI primer set. TCRdb called the multiplex PCR reads again in MiXCR, with one record for every CDR3 protein. The sample has approximately 200,000 distinct CDR3 sequences, around 16% seen once. This CDR3 has 14 residues. The germline V gene has CDR1 SGHTS and CDR2 YDEGEE. V was clipped by 5 bases and J by 1 base; unmatched bases: 5. The clonotype originates from a middle-aged man with Graves' hyperthyroidism. The chain combines TRBV5-8 with TRBJ1-1; 7 bases line up with TRBD1. Sequences were obtained from blood. The CDR3 nucleotides are TGTGCCAGCAGAGACAGGGCAAAGAACACTGAAGCTTTCTTT. Translating gives CASRDRAKNTEAFF.